This entry concerns a single T cell receptor (beta chain). PCR amplification relied on 60 Vbeta primers (plus 13 Jbeta primers). The protocol was immunoSEQ multiplex PCR, while the TCRdb copy is restricted to in-frame clones and leaves out a portion. Seen here are roughly 150,000 clones, 65% to 80% observed once, and the top ten hold roughly 4.3%. This entry belongs to a study of cytomegalovirus exposure and HLA in healthy donors. The germline V gene has CDR1 MNHNS and CDR2 SASEGT. This CDR3 is built from 15 residues. Trimming at V came to 5 bases and at J to 6 bases, leaving 5 bases not matched to a gene.

The sequence came from a male donor in good health and CMV-seronegative. This chain joins TRBV6-1 and TRBJ1-5; TRBD1 aligns across 12 bases. The specimen sequenced was PBMCs. CDR3 in amino acids: CASSSGTGGVQPQHF. The CDR3 nucleotides are TGTGCCAGCAGTTCCGGGACAGGGGGCGTTCAGCCCCAGCATTTT.